This note documents a single TCR beta chain sequence. Its antigen is unidentified. The CDR3 loop spans 15 amino acids. Germline values: CDR1 MDHEN, CDR2 SYDVKM. The data originate from a study of T cells expressing NK-cell markers. Study in general: Each TCR beta repertoire originated in sorted T cells that were CD3+CD56+NKG2C+, CD3+CD56+NKG2C- or CD3+CD56-NKG2C+. Study results and limitations: The study left the HCMV specificity of expanded NKG2C+ T cell clones unresolved. NKG2C+ dominant clonotypes from several donors made up about 1.0-8% of CD8+ T cells.

The cDNA for TCR beta came from 5'RACE template switching with UMIs. From the 5' RACE reads, TCRdb lists one entry per CDR3 protein and no DNA. This sample contains 3,000 to 3,500 distinct CDR3 sequences. The TCR sequence derives from a man aged 18-69 years in good health. Input material: blood T cells: a sorted CD56 or NKG2C T cell subset, CD4+ or CD8+ T cells, or bulk PBMC T cells (not recorded which). The chain recombines TRBV28 with TRBJ1-1. The CDR3 reads CASSLPSEPNTEAFF.